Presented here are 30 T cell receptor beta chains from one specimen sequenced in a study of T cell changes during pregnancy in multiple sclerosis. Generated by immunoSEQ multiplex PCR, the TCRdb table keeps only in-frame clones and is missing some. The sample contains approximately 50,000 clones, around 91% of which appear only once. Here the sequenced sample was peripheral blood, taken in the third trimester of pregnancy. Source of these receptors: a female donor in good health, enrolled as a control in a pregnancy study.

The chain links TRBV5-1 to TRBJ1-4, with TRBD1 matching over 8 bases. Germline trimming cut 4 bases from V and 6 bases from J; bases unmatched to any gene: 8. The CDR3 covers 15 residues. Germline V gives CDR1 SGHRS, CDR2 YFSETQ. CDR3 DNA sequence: TGCGCCAGCAGCGATGGACAGGGCTATTATGAAAAACTGTTTTTT. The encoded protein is CASSDGQGYYEKLFF.

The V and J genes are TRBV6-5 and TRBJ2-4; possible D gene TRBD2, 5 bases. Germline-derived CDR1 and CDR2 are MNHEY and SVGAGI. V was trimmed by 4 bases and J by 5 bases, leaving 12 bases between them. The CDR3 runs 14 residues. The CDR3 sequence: CASSSSDGENIQYF. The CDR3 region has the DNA TGTGCCAGCAGTTCCTCAGACGGGGAAAACATTCAGTACTTC.

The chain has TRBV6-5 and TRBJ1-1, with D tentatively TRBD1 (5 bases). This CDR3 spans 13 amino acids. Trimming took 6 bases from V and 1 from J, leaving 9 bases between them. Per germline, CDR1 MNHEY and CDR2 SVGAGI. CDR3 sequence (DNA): TGTGCCAGCAGGCCCGGGGGGAACACTGAAGCTTTCTTT. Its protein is CASRPGGNTEAFF.

CDR3 DNA: TGTGCCCGAGAGGTGGAGAACCAAGAGACCCAGTACTTC. This translates into CAREVENQETQYF. The chain uses TRBV2 and TRBJ2-5; D call uncertain. This CDR3 is built from 13 residues. Trimming stripped 11 bases from V and 0 bases from J, with 13 bases between. Germline loops: CDR1 SNHLY, CDR2 FYNNEI.

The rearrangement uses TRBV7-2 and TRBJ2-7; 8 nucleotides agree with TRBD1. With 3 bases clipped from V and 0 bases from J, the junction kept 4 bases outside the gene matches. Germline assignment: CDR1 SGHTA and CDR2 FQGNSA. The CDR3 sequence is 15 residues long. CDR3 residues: CASSFRQGSSYEQYF. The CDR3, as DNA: TGTGCCAGCAGCTTCAGACAGGGGAGCTCCTACGAGCAGTACTTC.

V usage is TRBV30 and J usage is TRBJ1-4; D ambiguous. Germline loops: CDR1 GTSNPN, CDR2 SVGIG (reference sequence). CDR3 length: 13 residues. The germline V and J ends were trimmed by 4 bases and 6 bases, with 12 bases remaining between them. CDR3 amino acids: CAWTPGYDEKLFF. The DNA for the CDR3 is TGTGCCTGGACTCCAGGATACGATGAAAAACTGTTTTTT.

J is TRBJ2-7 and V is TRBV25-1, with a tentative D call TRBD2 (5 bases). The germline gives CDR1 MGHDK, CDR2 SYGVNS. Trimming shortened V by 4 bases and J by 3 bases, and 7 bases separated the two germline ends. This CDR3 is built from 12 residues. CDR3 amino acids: CASSGRDYEQYF. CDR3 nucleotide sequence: TGTGCCAGCAGTGGACGGGACTACGAGCAGTACTTC.

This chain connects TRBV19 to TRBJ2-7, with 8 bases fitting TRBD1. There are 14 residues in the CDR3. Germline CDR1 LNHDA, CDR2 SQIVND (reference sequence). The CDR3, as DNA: TGTGTCCCCAAGCCCCGGGACAGGTCCGGCGAGCAGTACTTC. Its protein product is CVPKPRDRSGEQYF.

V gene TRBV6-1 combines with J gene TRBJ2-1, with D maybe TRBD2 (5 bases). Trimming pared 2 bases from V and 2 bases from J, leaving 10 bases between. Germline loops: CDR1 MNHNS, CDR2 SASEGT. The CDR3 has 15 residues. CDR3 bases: TGTGCCAGCAGTGAAAGGGTAGCGCCCTACAATGAGCAGTTCTTC. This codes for CASSERVAPYNEQFF.

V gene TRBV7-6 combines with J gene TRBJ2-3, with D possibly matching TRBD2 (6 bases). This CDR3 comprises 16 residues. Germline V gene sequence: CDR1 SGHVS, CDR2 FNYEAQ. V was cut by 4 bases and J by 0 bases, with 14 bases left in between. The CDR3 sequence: CASSSHKSGSTDTQYF. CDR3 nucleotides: TGTGCCAGCAGCTCCCACAAGAGCGGGAGCACAGATACGCAGTATTTT.

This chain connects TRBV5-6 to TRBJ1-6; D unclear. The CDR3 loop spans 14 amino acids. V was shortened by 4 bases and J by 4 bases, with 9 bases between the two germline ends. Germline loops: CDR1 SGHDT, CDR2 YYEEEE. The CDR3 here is CASSITEYNSPLHF. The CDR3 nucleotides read TGTGCCAGCAGCATAACCGAGTATAATTCACCCCTCCACTTT. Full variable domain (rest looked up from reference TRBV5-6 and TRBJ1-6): DAGVTQSPTHLIKTRGQQVTLRCSPKSGHDTVSWYQQALGQGPQFIFQYYEEEERQRGNFPDRFSGHQFPNYSSELNVNALLLGDSALYLCASSITEYNSPLHFGNGTRLTVT.

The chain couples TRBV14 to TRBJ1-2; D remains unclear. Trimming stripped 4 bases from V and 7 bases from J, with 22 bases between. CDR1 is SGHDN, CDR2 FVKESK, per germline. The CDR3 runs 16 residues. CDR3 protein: CASSLLLDPGVFGYTF. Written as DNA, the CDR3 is TGTGCCAGCAGCCTATTACTCGACCCTGGAGTTTTTGGCTACACCTTC.

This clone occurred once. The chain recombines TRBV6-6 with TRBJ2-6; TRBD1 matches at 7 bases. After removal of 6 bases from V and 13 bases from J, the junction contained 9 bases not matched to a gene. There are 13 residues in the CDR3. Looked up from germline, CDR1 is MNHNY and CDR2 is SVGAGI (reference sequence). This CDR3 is CASRSGGEGVLTF. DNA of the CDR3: TGTGCCAGCAGGTCAGGGGGAGAGGGTGTCCTGACTTTC.

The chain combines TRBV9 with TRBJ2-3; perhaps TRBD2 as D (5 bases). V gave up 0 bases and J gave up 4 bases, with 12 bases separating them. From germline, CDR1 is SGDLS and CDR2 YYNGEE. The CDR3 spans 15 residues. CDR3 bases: TGTGCCAGCAGCGTAGGGGCTAGCCCCCCAGATACGCAGTATTTT. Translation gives CASSVGASPPDTQYF.

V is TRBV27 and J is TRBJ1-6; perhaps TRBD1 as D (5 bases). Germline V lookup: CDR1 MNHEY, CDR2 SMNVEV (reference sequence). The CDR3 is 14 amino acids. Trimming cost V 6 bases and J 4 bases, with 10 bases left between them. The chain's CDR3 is CASSPGGYNSPLHF. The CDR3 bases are TGTGCCAGCAGCCCCGGGGGATATAATTCACCCCTCCACTTT.

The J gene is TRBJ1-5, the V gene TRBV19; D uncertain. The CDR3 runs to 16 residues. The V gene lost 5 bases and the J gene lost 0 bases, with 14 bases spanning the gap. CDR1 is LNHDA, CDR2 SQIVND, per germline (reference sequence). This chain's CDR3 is CASSPSTDYSNQPQHF. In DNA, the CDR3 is TGTGCCAGTAGTCCATCGACCGACTATAGCAATCAGCCCCAGCATTTT. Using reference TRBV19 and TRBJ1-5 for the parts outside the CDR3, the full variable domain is DGGITQSPKYLFRKEGQNVTLSCEQNLNHDAMYWYRQDPGQGLRLIYYSQIVNDFQKGDIAEGYSVSREKKESFPLTVTSAQKNPTAFYLCASSPSTDYSNQPQHFGDGTRLSIL.

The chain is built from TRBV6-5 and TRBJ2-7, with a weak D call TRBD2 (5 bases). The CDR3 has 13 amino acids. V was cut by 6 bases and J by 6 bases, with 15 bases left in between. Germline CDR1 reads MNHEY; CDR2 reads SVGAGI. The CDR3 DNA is TGTGCCAGCAGCCGCACCGGGATGGGCGAGCAGTACTTC. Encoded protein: CASSRTGMGEQYF.

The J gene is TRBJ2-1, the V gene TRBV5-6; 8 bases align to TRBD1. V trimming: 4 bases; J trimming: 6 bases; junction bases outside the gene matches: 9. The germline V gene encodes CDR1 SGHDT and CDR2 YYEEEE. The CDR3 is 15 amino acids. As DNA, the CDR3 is TGTGCCAGCAGCGGAGCAGGGGGCCTGGGCAATGAGCAGTTCTTC. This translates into CASSGAGGLGNEQFF.

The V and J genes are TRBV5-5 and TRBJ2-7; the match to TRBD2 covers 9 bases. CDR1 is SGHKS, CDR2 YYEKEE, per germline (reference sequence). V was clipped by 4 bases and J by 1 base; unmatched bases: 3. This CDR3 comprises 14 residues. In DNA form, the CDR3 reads TGTGCCAGCAGCCGGACTAGCGTTTCCTACGAGCAGTACTTC. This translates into CASSRTSVSYEQYF.

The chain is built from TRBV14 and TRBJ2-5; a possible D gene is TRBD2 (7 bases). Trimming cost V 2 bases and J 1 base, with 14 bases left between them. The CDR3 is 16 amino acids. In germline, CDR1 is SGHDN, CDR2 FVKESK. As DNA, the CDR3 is TGTGCCAGCAGCCAATCGGGGGGCCTCCTCCAAGAGACCCAGTACTTC. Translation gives CASSQSGGLLQETQYF.

In DNA, the CDR3 is TGTGCCAGCAGTCGGACTAGCGGGGGGTACTCCTACGAGCAGTACTTC. Translated, it gives CASSRTSGGYSYEQYF. V gene TRBV11-2 combines with J gene TRBJ2-7; TRBD2 agrees at 14 bases. Germline V lookup: CDR1 SGHAT, CDR2 FQNNGV. This CDR3 comprises 16 residues. V was clipped by 6 bases and J by 0 bases; unmatched bases: 4.

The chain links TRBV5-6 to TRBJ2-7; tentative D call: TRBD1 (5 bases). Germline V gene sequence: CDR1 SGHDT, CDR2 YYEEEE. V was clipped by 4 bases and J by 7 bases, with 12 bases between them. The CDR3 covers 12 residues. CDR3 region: CASSENRLEQYF. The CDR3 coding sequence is TGTGCCAGCAGCGAGAACAGGTTAGAGCAGTACTTC.

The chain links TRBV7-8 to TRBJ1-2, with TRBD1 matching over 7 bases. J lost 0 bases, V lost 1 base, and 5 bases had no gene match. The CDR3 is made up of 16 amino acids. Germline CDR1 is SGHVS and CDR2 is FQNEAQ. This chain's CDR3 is CASSLEGAIANYGYTF. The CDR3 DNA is TGTGCCAGCAGCTTAGAGGGGGCGATAGCTAACTATGGCTACACCTTC.

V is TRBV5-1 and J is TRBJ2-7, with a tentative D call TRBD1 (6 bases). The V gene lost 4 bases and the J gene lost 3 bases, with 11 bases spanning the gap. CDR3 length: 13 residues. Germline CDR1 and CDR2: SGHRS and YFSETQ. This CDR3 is CASSLGQSYEQYF. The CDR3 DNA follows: TGCGCCAGCAGCCTCGGACAGAGCTACGAGCAGTACTTC.

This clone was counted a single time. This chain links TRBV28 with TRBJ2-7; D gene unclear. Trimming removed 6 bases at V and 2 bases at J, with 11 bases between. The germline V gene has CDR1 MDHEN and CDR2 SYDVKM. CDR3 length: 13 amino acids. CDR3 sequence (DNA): TGTGCCAGCAGCTTCGACACCGCCTACGAGCAGTACTTC. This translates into CASSFDTAYEQYF. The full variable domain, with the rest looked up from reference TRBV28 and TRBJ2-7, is DVKVTQSSRYLVKRTGEKVFLECVQDMDHENMFWYRQDPGLGLRLIYFSYDVKMKEKGDIPEGYSVSREKKERFSLILESASTNQTSMYLCASSFDTAYEQYFGPGTRLTVT.

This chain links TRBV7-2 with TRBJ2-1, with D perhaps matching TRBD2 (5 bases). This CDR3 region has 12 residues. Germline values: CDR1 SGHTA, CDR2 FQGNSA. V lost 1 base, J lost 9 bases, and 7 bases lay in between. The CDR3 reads CASSLESGEQFF. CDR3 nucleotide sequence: TGTGCCAGCAGCTTAGAGAGCGGTGAGCAGTTCTTC.

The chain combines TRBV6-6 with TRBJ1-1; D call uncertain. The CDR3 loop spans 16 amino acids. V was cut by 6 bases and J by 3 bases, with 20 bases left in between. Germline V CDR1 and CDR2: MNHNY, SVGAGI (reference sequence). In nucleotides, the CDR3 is TGTGCCAGCAGGCCCCCCCGCGGGCTCGGGGACACTGAAGCTTTCTTT. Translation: CASRPPRGLGDTEAFF.

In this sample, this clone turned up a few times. This CDR3 reads CASSTDAEDTIYF. Here the CDR3 DNA reads TGTGCCAGTAGTACCGATGCAGAGGACACCATATATTTT. The J gene is TRBJ1-3, the V gene TRBV19; D unresolved. From germline, CDR1 is LNHDA and CDR2 SQIVND (reference sequence). This CDR3 region has 13 residues. The V gene lost 4 bases and the J gene lost 8 bases, with 12 bases spanning the gap.

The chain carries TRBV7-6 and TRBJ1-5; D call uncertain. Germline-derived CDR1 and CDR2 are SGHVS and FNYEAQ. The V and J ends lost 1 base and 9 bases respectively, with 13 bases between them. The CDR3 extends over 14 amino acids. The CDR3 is CASSLDGGIGPQHF. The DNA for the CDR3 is TGTGCCAGCAGCTTAGATGGAGGTATAGGGCCCCAGCATTTT.

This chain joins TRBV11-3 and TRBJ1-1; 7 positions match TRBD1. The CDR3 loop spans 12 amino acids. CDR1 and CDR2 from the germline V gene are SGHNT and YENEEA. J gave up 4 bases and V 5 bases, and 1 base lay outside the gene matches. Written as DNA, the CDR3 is TGTGCCAGCAGCCCAGGGGGCACTGAAGCTTTCTTT. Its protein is CASSPGGTEAFF.